This T cell receptor beta chain was obtained from a study of blood T cell repertoires in COVID-19. About the study: From the United States, Italy and Spain came samples of acute and convalescent COVID-19.

The CDR3 extends over 14 amino acids. From germline, CDR1 is SGHKS and CDR2 YYEKEE (reference sequence). V lost 4 bases to trimming and J lost 4 bases; unmatched junction nucleotides: 5. Per the original data handling: Amplification with reference gene primers provided the estimates of nucleated cell counts. The repertoire was sequenced with immunoSEQ multiplex PCR; TCRdb's copy has only in-frame clones and lacks some. V, J and clone size are taken as reported in that table, and D and trimming were inferred from the DNA itself. The sample yields around 150,000 clones, around 83% seen once. Sequenced material: peripheral blood. The chain uses TRBV5-5 and TRBJ2-7; TRBD1 agrees at 10 bases. This TCR was recovered from a man aged 25-40 years with COVID-19, enrolled during active disease. The CDR3 is CASSRDRGRYEQYF. The CDR3 DNA reads as TGTGCCAGCAGCCGGGACAGGGGTAGGTACGAGCAGTACTTC.